A single T cell receptor (beta chain) is shown here with its context. Its antigen is unidentified. The data originate from a study of graft-versus-host responses after intestinal transplantation. Whole-study findings and limits: Allograft graft-versus-host to host-versus-graft clonal ratios ran high in patients with graft-donor T cell macrochimerism. Some GvH clones were seen earlier in gut or blood, suggesting intestinal origin. There was an association between peak levels of circulating GvH clones and early post-transplant HvG declines.

Investigators treated the graft tissue so that it released intraepithelial and lamina propria lymphocytes. TCRdb keeps only in-frame clones here, not all; method: immunoSEQ multiplex PCR. The sample comprises roughly 4,400 clones, 80% of which are singletons, and 7% to 9% rests with the top ten. The origin of this receptor is a human patient who received an intestinal transplant, so some T cells may come from the graft donor. The specimen comprised ileum tissue, sampled about 130 days after intestinal transplantation.

The CDR3 protein is CASSGMAGGTREQYF. The DNA for the CDR3 is TGTGCCAGCAGCGGGATGGCGGGAGGTACGCGGGAGCAGTACTTC. This chain links TRBV28 with TRBJ2-7; 8 nucleotides line up with TRBD2. The V gene's germline CDR1 is MDHEN and CDR2 SYDVKM. The CDR3 consists of 15 residues. With 6 bases clipped from V and 7 bases from J, the junction kept 14 bases outside the gene matches.